The T cell receptor beta chain described here comes from a study of a mutant IDH1 vaccine in newly diagnosed glioma. Study information: Vaccination began 4-6 weeks post radiotherapy alone, or with temozolomide cycles. Treated patients were roughly 60% male, around 38% female, mean age around 40 years.

As concerns this clone: Its antigen is not identified.

Notes on the study in general: There seemed to be no relation between pseudoprogression and changes in top peripheral T cell clonotypes.

CDR3 length: 16 amino acids. V lost 0 bases and J lost 0, with 6 bases in between. CDR1 LNHNV and CDR2 YYDKDF come from the germline V gene (reference sequence). Time point denoted: week 23, last vaccination. All doses held 300 ug of mutant IDH1 20-mer peptide, with topical imiquimod. The protocol was immunoSEQ multiplex PCR, while the TCRdb copy is restricted to in-frame clones and leaves out a portion. The profile shows 43,000 or so clones, 65% to 85% of them singletons. The sample here was PBMCs, taken from a glioma patient whose treatment included an IDH1 peptide vaccine. The receptor comes from a woman under 30 with glioma. Some clones in this sample may be carry-over from other donors' samples. This chain joins TRBV15 and TRBJ2-6, with unresolved D. The CDR3 sequence is CATSRDWFSGANVLTF. Here the CDR3 DNA reads TGTGCCACCAGCAGAGATTGGTTCTCTGGGGCCAACGTCCTGACTTTC.